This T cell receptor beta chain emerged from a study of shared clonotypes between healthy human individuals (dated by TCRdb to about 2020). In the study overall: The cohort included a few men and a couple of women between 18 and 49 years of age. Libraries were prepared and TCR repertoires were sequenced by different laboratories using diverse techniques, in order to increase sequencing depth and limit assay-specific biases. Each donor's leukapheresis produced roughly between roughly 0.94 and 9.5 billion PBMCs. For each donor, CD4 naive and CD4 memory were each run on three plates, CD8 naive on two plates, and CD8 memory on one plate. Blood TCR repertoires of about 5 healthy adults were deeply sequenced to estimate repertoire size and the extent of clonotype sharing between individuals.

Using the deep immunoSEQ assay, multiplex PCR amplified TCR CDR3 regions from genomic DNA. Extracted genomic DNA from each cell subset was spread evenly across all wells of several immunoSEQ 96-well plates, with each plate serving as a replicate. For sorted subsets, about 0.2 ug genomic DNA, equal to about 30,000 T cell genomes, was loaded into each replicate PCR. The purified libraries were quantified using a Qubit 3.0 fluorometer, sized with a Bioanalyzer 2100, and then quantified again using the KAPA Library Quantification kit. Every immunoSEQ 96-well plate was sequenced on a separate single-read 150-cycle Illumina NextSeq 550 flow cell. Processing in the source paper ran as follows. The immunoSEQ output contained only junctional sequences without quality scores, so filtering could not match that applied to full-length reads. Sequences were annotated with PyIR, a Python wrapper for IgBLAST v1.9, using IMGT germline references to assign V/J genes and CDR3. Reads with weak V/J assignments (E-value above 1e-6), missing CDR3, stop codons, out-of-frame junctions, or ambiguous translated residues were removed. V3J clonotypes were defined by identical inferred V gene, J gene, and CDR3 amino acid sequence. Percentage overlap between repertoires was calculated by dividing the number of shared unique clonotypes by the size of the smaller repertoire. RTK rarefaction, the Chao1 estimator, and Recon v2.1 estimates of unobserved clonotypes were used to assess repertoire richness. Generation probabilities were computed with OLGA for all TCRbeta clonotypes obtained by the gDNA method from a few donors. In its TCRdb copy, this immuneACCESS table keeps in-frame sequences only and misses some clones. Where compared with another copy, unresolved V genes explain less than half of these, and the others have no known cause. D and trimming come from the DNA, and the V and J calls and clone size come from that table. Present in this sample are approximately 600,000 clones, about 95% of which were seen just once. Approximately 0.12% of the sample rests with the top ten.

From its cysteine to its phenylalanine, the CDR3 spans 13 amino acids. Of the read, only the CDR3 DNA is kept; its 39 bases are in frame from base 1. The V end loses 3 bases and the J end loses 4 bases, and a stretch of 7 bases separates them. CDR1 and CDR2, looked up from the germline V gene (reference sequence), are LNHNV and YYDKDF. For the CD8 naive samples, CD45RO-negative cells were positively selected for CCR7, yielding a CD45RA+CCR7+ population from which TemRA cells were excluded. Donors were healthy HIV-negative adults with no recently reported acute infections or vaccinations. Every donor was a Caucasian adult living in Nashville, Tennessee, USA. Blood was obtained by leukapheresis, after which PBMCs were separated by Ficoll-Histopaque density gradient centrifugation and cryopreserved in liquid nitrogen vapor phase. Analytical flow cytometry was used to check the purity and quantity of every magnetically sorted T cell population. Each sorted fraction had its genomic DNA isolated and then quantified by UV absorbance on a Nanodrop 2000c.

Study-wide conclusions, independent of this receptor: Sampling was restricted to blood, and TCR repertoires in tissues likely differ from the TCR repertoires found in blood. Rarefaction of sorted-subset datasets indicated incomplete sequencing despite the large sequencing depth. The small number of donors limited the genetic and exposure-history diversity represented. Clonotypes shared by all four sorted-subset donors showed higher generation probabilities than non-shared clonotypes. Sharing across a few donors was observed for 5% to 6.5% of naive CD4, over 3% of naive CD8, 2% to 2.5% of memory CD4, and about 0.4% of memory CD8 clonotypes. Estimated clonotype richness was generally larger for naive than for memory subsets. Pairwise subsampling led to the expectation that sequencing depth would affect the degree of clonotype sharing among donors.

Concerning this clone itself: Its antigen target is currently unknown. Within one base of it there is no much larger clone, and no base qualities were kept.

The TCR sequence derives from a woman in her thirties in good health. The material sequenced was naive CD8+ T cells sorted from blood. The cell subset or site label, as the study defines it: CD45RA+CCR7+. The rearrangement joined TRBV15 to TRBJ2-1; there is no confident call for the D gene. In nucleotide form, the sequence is TGTGCCACCAGCAGTATGGTATACAATGAGCAGTTCTTC. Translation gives CATSSMVYNEQFF.